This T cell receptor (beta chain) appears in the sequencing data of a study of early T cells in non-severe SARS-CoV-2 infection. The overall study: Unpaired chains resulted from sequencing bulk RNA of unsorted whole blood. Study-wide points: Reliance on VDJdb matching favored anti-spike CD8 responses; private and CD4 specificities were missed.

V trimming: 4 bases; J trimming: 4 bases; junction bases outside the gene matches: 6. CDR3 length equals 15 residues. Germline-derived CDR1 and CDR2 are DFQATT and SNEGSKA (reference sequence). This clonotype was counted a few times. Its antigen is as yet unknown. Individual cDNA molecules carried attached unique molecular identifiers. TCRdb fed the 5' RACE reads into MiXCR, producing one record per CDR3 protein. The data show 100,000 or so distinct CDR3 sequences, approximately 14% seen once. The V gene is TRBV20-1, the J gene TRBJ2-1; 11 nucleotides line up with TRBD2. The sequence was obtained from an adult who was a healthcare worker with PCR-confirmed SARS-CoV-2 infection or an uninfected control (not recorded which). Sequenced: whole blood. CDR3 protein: CSATILAGGYNEQFF. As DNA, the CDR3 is TGCAGTGCTACCATTCTAGCGGGAGGATACAATGAGCAGTTCTTC.